One sample yielded the 27 T cell receptor beta chains listed below, sequenced in a study of blood T cell repertoires in COVID-19. Clones were sequenced by immunoSEQ multiplex PCR, and TCRdb holds only the in-frame ones, with some missing. Of more than 200,000 clones listed, 70% to 90% are singletons. The sample taken for sequencing was PBMCs or T cells enriched from blood (not recorded which). These receptors were obtained from a woman between 50 and 59 years old who had recovered from COVID-19.

This chain's CDR3 is CASSQPKTGSGNTIYF. The CDR3 region has the DNA TGCGCCAGCAGCCAACCAAAGACAGGGTCTGGAAACACCATATATTTT. The chain joins TRBV4-1 to TRBJ1-3; 7 bases are a match to TRBD1. CDR1 is MGHRA and CDR2 is YSYEKL in the germline V gene. The CDR3 spans 16 residues. Trimming removed 2 bases from V and 1 base from J; junction bases left unmatched: 5.

The V gene is TRBV2, the J gene TRBJ1-4; TRBD1 is a possible D gene (6 bases). Between the trimmed V and J ends, which lost 4 bases and 8 bases, there was a span of 17 bases. CDR1 SNHLY and CDR2 FYNNEI come from the germline V gene. The CDR3 spans 15 residues. CDR3 sequence: CASSAGGRIGEKLFF. The CDR3 DNA reads as TGTGCCAGCAGTGCGGGGGGCCGGATTGGAGAAAAACTGTTTTTT.

V is TRBV5-1 and J is TRBJ1-5; D is possibly TRBD1 (5 bases). V lost 4 bases to trimming and J lost 6 bases, with 14 bases between them. The length of the CDR3 is 14 residues. Germline loops: CDR1 SGHRS, CDR2 YFSETQ. The CDR3 sequence is CASSPRIGGQPQHF. The DNA of the CDR3 is TGCGCCAGCAGCCCGAGGATCGGGGGTCAGCCCCAGCATTTT.

This rearrangement joins TRBV29-1 to TRBJ1-5; 8 bases align to TRBD1. The CDR3 has 14 amino acids. V gave up 4 bases and J gave up 6 bases; unmatched junction bases: 8. The germline CDR1 and CDR2 sequences are SQVTM and ANQGSEA. As DNA, the CDR3 is TGCAGCGTTGCCACCGACAGGGGAGGTCAGCCCCAGCATTTT. Protein product: CSVATDRGGQPQHF.

In DNA, the CDR3 is TGTGCCAGCTCACCGGGACACATGAACACTGAAGCTTTCTTT. Its protein product is CASSPGHMNTEAFF. V is TRBV18 and J is TRBJ1-1; D possibly corresponds to TRBD1 (6 bases). Germline V gives CDR1 KGHSH, CDR2 LQKENI. CDR3 size: 14 residues. V lost 3 bases, J lost 0 bases, and 8 bases lay in between.

The gene calls are TRBV19 and TRBJ2-1, with 10 bases identical to TRBD2. The CDR3 totals 15 residues. Trimming cost V 6 bases and J 6 bases; bases outside gene matches: 8. Per the germline V gene, CDR1 is LNHDA and CDR2 is SQIVND (reference sequence). The CDR3 protein is CASRLAGSSGNEQFF. In DNA, the CDR3 is TGTGCCAGTAGACTAGCGGGATCTAGCGGCAATGAGCAGTTCTTC.

J is TRBJ2-7 and V is TRBV5-6; D call uncertain. Germline values: CDR1 SGHDT, CDR2 YYEEEE. CDR3 size: 15 residues. Deletions cut 0 bases from V and 0 bases from J, with 10 bases between. The CDR3 region is CASSLAATGSYEQYF. CDR3 nucleotide sequence: TGTGCCAGCAGCTTGGCAGCGACTGGCTCCTACGAGCAGTACTTC.

The gene calls are TRBV6-5 and TRBJ2-7; TRBD1 matches at 7 bases. The V gene end was trimmed by 11 bases and the J gene end by 0 bases; junction bases not matched to a gene: 7. Germline V gives CDR1 MNHEY, CDR2 SVGAGI. The CDR3 is made up of 13 amino acids. The CDR3, as DNA: TGTGCCGGGGGACAGAGGGCCTCCTACGAGCAGTACTTC. This gives the protein CAGGQRASYEQYF.

Worth noting for this clone: Germline and junction disagree at one end, which may indicate a read error. The chain combines TRBV29-1 with TRBJ2-1; TRBD2 agrees at 7 bases. Germline V lookup: CDR1 SQVTM, CDR2 ANQGSEA. The CDR3 has 14 amino acids. This CDR3 is CSVVGGSSSNEQFF. CDR3 coding DNA: TGCAGCGTTGTAGGCGGGAGTTCCTCCAATGAGCAGTTCTTC.

V usage is TRBV2 and J usage is TRBJ1-5, with D maybe TRBD1 (5 bases). V was pared by 0 bases and J by 7 bases, with 10 bases between. CDR1 is SNHLY, CDR2 FYNNEI, per germline. The CDR3 consists of 14 residues. CDR3 protein: CASSEAAGLQPQHF. The CDR3 DNA follows: TGTGCCAGCAGTGAAGCAGCAGGGTTGCAGCCCCAGCATTTT.

This chain links TRBV5-1 with TRBJ2-5; no definite D call. Germline assignment: CDR1 SGHRS and CDR2 YFSETQ. This CDR3 spans 13 amino acids. With 6 bases removed from V and 1 base from J, the gap between germline ends came to 10 bases. The CDR3 region has the DNA TGCGCCAGCAAGCCAAATTTCCAAGAGACCCAGTACTTC. It is translated as CASKPNFQETQYF.

This chain uses TRBV29-1 with TRBJ2-1, with 7 positions matching TRBD1. In germline, CDR1 is SQVTM, CDR2 ANQGSEA. The V gene end was trimmed by 2 bases and the J gene end by 9 bases; junction bases not matched to a gene: 10. This CDR3 spans 14 amino acids. DNA for the CDR3: TGCAGCGTTGAACACAACCCCACAGGGGTTGAGCAGTTCTTC. Protein product: CSVEHNPTGVEQFF.

The gene calls are TRBV18 and TRBJ1-1; a possible D gene is TRBD1 (6 bases). Per germline, CDR1 KGHSH and CDR2 LQKENI. The CDR3 is 16 amino acids. V was shortened by 3 bases and J by 0 bases, with 14 bases between the two germline ends. CDR3 DNA sequence: TGTGCCAGCTCACCCGTGACAGGTAGCCTGAACACTGAAGCTTTCTTT. Amino acids: CASSPVTGSLNTEAFF.

The chain joins TRBV28 to TRBJ1-5; a weak D match, TRBD1 (6 bases). This CDR3 contains 15 residues. V lost 6 bases to trimming and J lost 7 bases, with 19 bases between them. The V gene's germline CDR1 is MDHEN and CDR2 SYDVKM. The CDR3 reads CASRPPGGAGQPQHF. The CDR3 DNA sequence: TGTGCCAGCAGGCCCCCGGGGGGCGCGGGGCAGCCCCAGCATTTT.

This chain joins TRBV9 and TRBJ1-1, with 9 bases that match TRBD1. The CDR3 spans 14 residues. J lost 5 bases, V lost 4 bases, and 6 bases had no gene match. Germline CDR1 SGDLS, CDR2 YYNGEE. The CDR3: CASSTGTGWTEAFF. CDR3 nucleotides: TGTGCCAGCAGCACCGGGACAGGGTGGACTGAAGCTTTCTTT.

V gene TRBV5-5 combines with J gene TRBJ2-1, with TRBD2 as a possible D gene (5 bases). This CDR3 comprises 16 residues. Germline loops: CDR1 SGHKS, CDR2 YYEKEE (reference sequence). The ends were cut back, 4 bases at V and 1 base at J, with 15 bases in the middle. CDR3 in amino acids: CASSQSRSGSYNEQFF. CDR3 in DNA: TGTGCCAGCAGCCAATCTCGGTCGGGGTCCTACAATGAGCAGTTCTTC.

The gene calls are TRBV28 and TRBJ2-7; D may be TRBD2 (7 bases). Germline values: CDR1 MDHEN, CDR2 SYDVKM. Trimming stripped 3 bases from V and 2 bases from J, with 14 bases between. The CDR3 runs to 15 residues. This chain's CDR3 is CASSFPGGQTYEQYF. The CDR3 DNA follows: TGTGCCAGCAGTTTTCCCGGGGGGCAAACCTACGAGCAGTACTTC. Variable domain in full (rest from reference TRBV28 and TRBJ2-7): DVKVTQSSRYLVKRTGEKVFLECVQDMDHENMFWYRQDPGLGLRLIYFSYDVKMKEKGDIPEGYSVSREKKERFSLILESASTNQTSMYLCASSFPGGQTYEQYFGPGTRLTVT.

The chain uses TRBV6-1 and TRBJ2-3; 9 bases agree with TRBD2. J gave up 3 bases and V 2 bases, and 3 bases lay outside the gene matches. The CDR3 loop spans 15 amino acids. Germline V gene sequence: CDR1 MNHNS, CDR2 SASEGT. As DNA, the CDR3 is TGTGCCAGCAGTGAATTAGCGGGAGTTACAGATACGCAGTATTTT. It codes for CASSELAGVTDTQYF.

V gene TRBV5-5 combines with J gene TRBJ1-1; D is unclear. The germline gives CDR1 SGHKS, CDR2 YYEKEE (reference sequence). The V and J ends lost 1 base and 5 bases respectively, with 9 bases between them. The CDR3 runs 13 residues. The CDR3, as DNA: TGTGCCAGCAGCTTGAACTGGGAGACTGAAGCTTTCTTT. Its translation: CASSLNWETEAFF.

This chain links TRBV5-1 with TRBJ1-4; 7 bases map to TRBD1. Germline V gene sequence: CDR1 SGHRS, CDR2 YFSETQ. This CDR3 spans 14 amino acids. V was clipped by 3 bases and J by 8 bases; unmatched bases: 7. CDR3 amino acids: CASSYGTAPEKLFF. DNA for the CDR3: TGCGCCAGCAGCTACGGGACAGCCCCCGAAAAACTGTTTTTT. Full variable domain (missing parts from reference TRBV5-1 and TRBJ1-4): KAGVTQTPRYLIKTRGQQVTLSCSPISGHRSVSWYQQTPGQGLQFLFEYFSETQRNKGNFPGRFSGRQFSNSRSEMNVSTLELGDSALYLCASSYGTAPEKLFFGSGTQLSVL.

The chain carries TRBV6-5 and TRBJ1-1; D remains ambiguous. The CDR3 extends over 11 amino acids. Trimming left V 6 bases short and J 9 bases short, with 11 bases between. The germline gives CDR1 MNHEY, CDR2 SVGAGI. CDR3 DNA: TGTGCCAGCAGCTCAGGAGGGAAAGCTTTCTTT. Translation: CASSSGGKAFF.

The rearrangement joins TRBV5-1 to TRBJ1-5; D unclear. This CDR3 is 13 amino acids long. V lost 1 base, J lost 11 bases, and 13 bases lay in between. Germline CDR1 SGHRS, CDR2 YFSETQ. The CDR3 coding sequence is TGCGCCAGCAGCTTGAACTCGGGAGAGTCCCAGCATTTT. Residues: CASSLNSGESQHF. The entire variable domain, with the rest obtained from reference TRBV5-1 and TRBJ1-5, is as follows: KAGVTQTPRYLIKTRGQQVTLSCSPISGHRSVSWYQQTPGQGLQFLFEYFSETQRNKGNFPGRFSGRQFSNSRSEMNVSTLELGDSALYLCASSLNSGESQHFGDGTRLSIL.

V and J are TRBV4-2 and TRBJ2-3; D uncertain. The germline V gene encodes CDR1 LGHNA and CDR2 YNFKEQ. Trimming removed 4 bases at V and 4 bases at J, with 12 bases between. The CDR3 consists of 14 residues. CDR3 nucleotides: TGTGCCAGCAGCCCAACCGGCCGGGCAGATACGCAGTATTTT. The encoded protein is CASSPTGRADTQYF.

CDR3 nucleotide sequence: TGTGCCAGCAGCCGGCTCCCGGGACAGCGCTATGGCTACACCTTC. Translating it yields CASSRLPGQRYGYTF. V gene TRBV2 combines with J gene TRBJ1-2; 7 nucleotides line up with TRBD1. The length of the CDR3 is 15 residues. Trimming took 6 bases from V and 4 from J; bases not matched to a gene: 11. CDR1 is SNHLY, CDR2 FYNNEI, per germline.

V and J are TRBV7-9 and TRBJ1-1, with D uncertain. The ends were cut back, 1 base at V and 0 bases at J, with 6 bases in the middle. The CDR3 is 14 residues long. The V gene's germline CDR1 is SEHNR and CDR2 FQNEAQ (reference sequence). DNA for the CDR3: TGTGCCAGCAGCTTAGGCGCCGTGAACACTGAAGCTTTCTTT. Translation: CASSLGAVNTEAFF.

This sequence joins TRBV29-1 and TRBJ1-1, with 7 positions matching TRBD1. Germline-derived CDR1 and CDR2 are SQVTM and ANQGSEA. V was pared by 6 bases and J by 6 bases, with 16 bases of the junction left unmatched. This CDR3 region has 15 residues. CDR3 in amino acids: CSVIGTVNIRPEAFF. For the CDR3, the DNA is TGCAGCGTGATTGGGACAGTCAACATAAGGCCTGAAGCTTTCTTT.

The chain recombines TRBV4-1 with TRBJ2-7, with 7 bases identical to TRBD1. V lost 6 bases and J lost 2; bases outside the gene matches: 16. This CDR3 spans 17 amino acids. Germline V gene lookup returns CDR1 MGHRA and CDR2 YSYEKL. CDR3 sequence (DNA): TGCGCCAGCAGACCAGAGCAAGGGGGCCATCCGCCCTACGAGCAGTACTTC. Encoded protein: CASRPEQGGHPPYEQYF.